The 12 T cell receptor beta chains given below trace back to one sample, sequenced in a study of T cells in women clearing cervical HPV infection. Only in-frame clones appear in the TCRdb table, and some are missing; sequencing was by immunoSEQ multiplex PCR. This sample contains 49,000 or so clones. The sequencing input was blood buffy coat. The receptor source for this set is a woman aged 18 to 75 with a cervical HPV16 infection that either progressed to CIN3+ or cleared (not recorded which).

The CDR3 loop is CASSLLRSSDEQFF. The DNA read from the CDR3 is TGTGCCAGCAGCTTACTGCGGTCATCGGATGAG. The V gene is TRBV7-2, the J gene TRBJ2-1, with D unclear. The read finishes 3 residues shy of the CDR3 end, and the germline J gene is used to complete it. V lost 2 bases to trimming and J lost 8 bases, with 13 bases between them. There are 14 residues in the CDR3. In germline, CDR1 is SGHTA, CDR2 FQGNSA. Filled out from reference TRBV7-2 and TRBJ2-1, the complete variable domain reads GAGVSQSPSNKVTEKGKDVELRCDPISGHTALYWYRQSLGQGLEFLIYFQGNSAPDKSGLPSDRFSAERTGGSVSTLTIQRTQQEDSAVYLCASSLLRSSDEQFFGPGTRLTVL.

Notes on this clone: One end of the junction varies from germline; a read error may be responsible. The read stops 3 residues short of the end of the CDR3; the missing end is completed from the germline J gene. The chain combines TRBV7-7 with TRBJ1-2; TRBD1 agrees at 8 bases. Germline V gene data show CDR1 as SSHAT and CDR2 as FNYEAQ (reference sequence). The CDR3 loop spans 15 amino acids. Here the CDR3 reads CASSLAGGGWNDYTF. The CDR3 bases that were read are TGTGCTAGCAGCTTAGCAGGGGGCGGATGGAATGAC. The full variable domain, rest sourced from reference TRBV7-7 and TRBJ1-2, is GAGVSQSPRYKVTKRGQDVTLRCDPISSHATLYWYQQALGQGPEFLTYFNYEAQPDKSGLPSDRFSAERPEGSISTLTIQRTEQRDSAMYRCASSLAGGGWNDYTFGSGTRLTVV.

On this clone itself: The read ends 3 residues shy of where the CDR3 ends; the end is completed using the germline J gene. The V gene is TRBV7-9, the J gene TRBJ2-4, with TRBD1 identical over 9 bases. This CDR3 region has 14 residues. Germline V gene data show CDR1 as SEHNR and CDR2 as FQNEAQ (reference sequence). CDR3 DNA, as far as it was read: TGTGCCAGCAGATTACAGGGGGCGTACGGTGGT. The encoded protein is CASRLQGAYGG. Given in full, the CDR3 is CASRLQGAYGGQYF. The whole variable domain, filled in from reference TRBV7-9 and TRBJ2-4, reads DTGVSQNPRHKITKRGQNVTFRCDPISEHNRLYWYRQTLGQGPEFLTYFQNEAQLEKSRLLSDRFSAERPKGSFSTLEIQRTEQGDSAMYLCASRLQGAYGGQYFGAGTRLSVL.

CDR3 region: CASSLQTNEKLFF. CDR3 DNA, as far as it was read: TGTGCCAGCAGCTTACAGACTAATGAAAAA. The chain combines TRBV7-2 with TRBJ1-4, with no clear D. Read data end 3 residues before the CDR3 end; the end is taken from the germline J gene. Germline assignment: CDR1 SGHTA and CDR2 FQGNSA. The V end lost 2 bases, the J end lost 2 bases, and 3 bases lay between the germline ends. The CDR3 runs 13 residues.

Points on this clone: Read data end 3 residues before the CDR3 end; the end is taken from the germline J gene. This rearrangement joins TRBV6-2 or TRBV6-3 to TRBJ2-1, with TRBD1 matching 9 bases. The length of the CDR3 is 15 residues. V was clipped by 7 bases and J by 6 bases; unmatched bases: 10. Germline-derived CDR1 and CDR2 are MNHEY and SVGEGT. CDR3 protein: CASINRDRVANEQFF. The CDR3 bases that were read are TGTGCCAGCATCAACCGGGACAGGGTTGCCAATGAG.

Regarding this clone: The CDR3 is cut off 3 residues early in the read; its end comes from the germline J gene. The J gene is TRBJ1-4, the V gene TRBV2; D is unresolved. Germline-derived CDR1 and CDR2 are SNHLY and FYNNEI. The V gene lost 7 bases and the J gene lost 5 bases, with 11 bases spanning the gap. This CDR3 is built from 13 residues. This CDR3 reads CASNYRENEKLFF. The sequenced CDR3 bases are TGTGCCAGCAATTACAGAGAAAATGAAAAA.

Worth noting for this clone: The read terminates 3 residues before the CDR3 end, so the remaining end is supplied by the germline J gene. V gene TRBV20-1 combines with J gene TRBJ1-5; TRBD1 matches 7 bases. This CDR3 is built from 13 residues. CDR1 is DFQATT, CDR2 SNEGSKA, per germline (reference sequence). The V and J ends lost 2 bases and 5 bases, in that order; junction bases with no gene match: 3. The DNA read from the CDR3 is TGCAGTGCTAGATCAGGGGGTGATCAGCCC. Translating gives CSARSGGDQP. The whole CDR3 region reads CSARSGGDQPQHF.

On this clone: Read coverage stops 3 residues before the CDR3 terminus; the germline J gene supplies the remainder. The genes are TRBV5-6 and TRBJ2-7, with no clear D. The V gene's germline CDR1 is SGHDT and CDR2 YYEEEE. The ends were cut back, 0 bases at V and 2 bases at J, with 6 bases in the middle. The CDR3 is 13 amino acids. Partial CDR3 DNA: TGTGCCAGCAGCTTGGAACCGGCCTACGAG. As protein: CASSLEPAYE. The entire CDR3 protein reads CASSLEPAYEQYF.

On this clone itself: The observed sequence ends 3 residues before the CDR3 terminus, with the missing tail filled in from the germline J gene. The J gene is TRBJ2-7, the V gene TRBV7-3; 9 bases are a match to TRBD1. V gave up 0 bases and J gave up 1 base; unmatched junction bases: 7. This CDR3 has 17 amino acids. CDR1 is SGHTA, CDR2 FQGTGA, per germline. The CDR3 is CASSLTGGGQGSYEQYF. Partial CDR3 DNA: TGTGCCAGCAGCTTAACGGGCGGGGGACAGGGTTCCTACGAG.

Incomplete CDR3 DNA: TGTGCCAGCAGCGCAGGGGCCAACGTA. Translated: CASSAGANV. The CDR3 as a whole reads CASSAGANVLFF. The chain joins TRBV11-2 to TRBJ1-4; possible D gene TRBD1, 6 bases. The read stops 3 residues short of the end of the CDR3; the missing end is completed from the germline J gene. The CDR3 is 12 amino acids. CDR1 is SGHAT, CDR2 FQNNGV, per germline.

Notes on this clone: The sequenced fragment ends 3 residues before the CDR3 boundary, so the rest is inferred from the germline J gene. The chain uses TRBV19 and TRBJ2-2; TRBD2 might be the D (6 bases). From germline, CDR1 is LNHDA and CDR2 SQIVND (reference sequence). This CDR3 is built from 14 residues. The CDR3 loop is CASSTGASGEKLFF. The sequenced part of the CDR3 DNA is TGTGCCAGTAGTACCGGGGCCTCGGGGGAAAAG.

CDR3 bases read: TGTGCCATCAGTGAAGCGGGAGGTCAAAACATT. This translates into CAISEAGGQNI. The whole CDR3 sequence reads CAISEAGGQNIQYF. The chain uses TRBV10-3 and TRBJ2-4, with 9 bases fitting TRBD2. Read sequence stops 3 residues before the CDR3 end, and the germline J gene provides the missing end. The V gene's germline CDR1 is ENHRY and CDR2 SYGVKD. CDR3 length equals 14 residues. The V segment lost 3 bases and the J segment 5 bases; nucleotides outside the gene matches: 2.